The sample holds one count of the clone carrying this T cell receptor (beta chain). This specimen comes from a study of shared clonotypes between healthy human individuals. Study as a whole: The cohort had a couple of women and a few men, ages 18 to 49. Plates per donor: three CD4 naive, three CD4 memory, two CD8 naive, one CD8 memory.

Germline CDR1 reads SEHNR; CDR2 reads FQNEAQ (reference sequence). This CDR3 is 15 amino acids long. The germline V and J ends were trimmed by 5 bases and 1 base, with 12 bases remaining between them. Donors, healthy HIV-negative adults, lacked recent acute infections or vaccinations. Division of CD4+ cells produced a CD45RA+ naive subset and a CD45RA-negative memory subset. The repertoire was sequenced with immunoSEQ multiplex PCR; TCRdb's copy has only in-frame clones and lacks some. Of about 2.4 million clones in the sample, 80% to 95% are singletons; the top ten hold around 0.37%. The receptor was derived from a man aged 18 to 30 in good health. Some clones in this sample may be carry-over from other donors' samples. The source material was naive CD4+ T cells from PBMCs. Noted subset: CD45RA+ positively selected. The J gene is TRBJ2-1, the V gene TRBV7-9; no clear D gene. The CDR3 DNA reads TGTGCCAGCAGCCCCACCCATGGGTCCTACAATGAGCAGTTCTTC. Its protein product is CASSPTHGSYNEQFF.